This TCR beta chain was documented in a study of regulatory T cells in long-lasting Graves disease. iRepertoire HTBI primers and Arm-PCR of CDR3 regions built TCR beta libraries. One entry per CDR3 protein, called by TCRdb with MiXCR from the multiplex PCR reads. The table includes 400,000 or so distinct CDR3 sequences, 20% detected once. Per germline, CDR1 MDHEN and CDR2 SYDVKM. V was pared by 3 bases and J by 0 bases, with 11 bases between. The CDR3 extends over 15 amino acids. Stated time point: persistent/refractory GD, antithyroid drugs over 5 years with positive TRAb. RNA extracted from PBMCs served as the sequencing template.

Sequencing used peripheral blood mononuclear cells (PBMCs), obtained when the disease was refractory, from a patient treated with antithyroid drugs. The gene calls are TRBV28 and TRBJ1-1; no definite D call. The receptor was isolated from a female donor with Graves disease. This CDR3 is CASSLVENMNTEAFF. In nucleotides, the CDR3 is TGTGCCAGCAGTTTGGTGGAGAACATGAACACTGAAGCTTTCTTT.